The clone carrying this T cell receptor (beta chain) was seen only once. Using immunoSEQ multiplex PCR, the repertoire was profiled, and TCRdb retains in-frame clones only, with some absent. The repertoire has over 650,000 clones, more than 70% of them found once; the top ten carry 0.0094%. The data belong to a study of shared T cell receptors in the human thymus. The CDR3 is 18 amino acids. Germline V CDR1 and CDR2: GTSNPN, SVGIG (reference sequence). Trimming removed 2 bases from V and 7 bases from J; junction bases left unmatched: 15. These same records also appear under a second study, on human thymus T cells. That source notes: Resected material from corrective heart surgery provided the thymus tissue analysed.

The TCR comes from a boy less than two years old with a congenital heart defect. Sequencing was carried out using thymocytes. This rearrangement joins TRBV30 to TRBJ2-1, with 12 bases matching TRBD2. The CDR3 sequence: CAWSLPPSTSGSLNEQFF. The CDR3, as DNA: TGTGCCTGGAGTCTACCCCCCTCGACTAGCGGGAGCTTGAATGAGCAGTTCTTC.